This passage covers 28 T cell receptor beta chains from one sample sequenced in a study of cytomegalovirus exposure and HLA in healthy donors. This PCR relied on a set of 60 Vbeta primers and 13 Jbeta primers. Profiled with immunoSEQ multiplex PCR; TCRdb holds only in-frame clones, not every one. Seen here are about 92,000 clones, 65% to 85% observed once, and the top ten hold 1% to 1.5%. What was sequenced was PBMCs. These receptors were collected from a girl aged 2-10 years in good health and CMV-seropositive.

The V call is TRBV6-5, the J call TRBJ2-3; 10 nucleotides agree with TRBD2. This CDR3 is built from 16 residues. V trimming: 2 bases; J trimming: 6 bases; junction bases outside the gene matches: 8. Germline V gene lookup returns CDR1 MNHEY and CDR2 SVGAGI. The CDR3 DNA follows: TGTGCCAGCAGTTACCGCCCTAGCGGGAGATACGATACGCAGTATTTT. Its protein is CASSYRPSGRYDTQYF.

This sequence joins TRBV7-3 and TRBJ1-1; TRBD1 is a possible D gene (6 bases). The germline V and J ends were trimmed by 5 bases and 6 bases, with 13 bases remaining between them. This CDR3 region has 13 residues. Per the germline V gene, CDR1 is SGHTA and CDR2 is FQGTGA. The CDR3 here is CASSPNTGSEAFF. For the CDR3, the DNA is TGTGCCAGCAGCCCGAACACAGGGTCTGAAGCTTTCTTT. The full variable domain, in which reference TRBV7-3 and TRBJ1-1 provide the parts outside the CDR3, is GAGVSQTPSNKVTEKGKYVELRCDPISGHTALYWYRQSLGQGPEFLIYFQGTGAADDSGLPNDRFFAVRPEGSVSTLKIQRTERGDSAVYLCASSPNTGSEAFFGQGTRLTVV.

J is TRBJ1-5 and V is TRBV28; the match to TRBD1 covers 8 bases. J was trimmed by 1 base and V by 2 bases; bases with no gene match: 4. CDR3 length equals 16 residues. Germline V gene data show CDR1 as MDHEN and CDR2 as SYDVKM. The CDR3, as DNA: TGTGCCAGCAGTTTACCTAACAGGGGGAGCAATCAGCCCCAGCATTTT. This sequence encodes CASSLPNRGSNQPQHF.

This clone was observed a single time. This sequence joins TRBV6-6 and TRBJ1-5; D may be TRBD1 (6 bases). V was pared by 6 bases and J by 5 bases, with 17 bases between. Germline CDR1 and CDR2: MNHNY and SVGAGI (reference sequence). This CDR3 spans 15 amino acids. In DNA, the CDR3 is TGTGCCAGCAGACCCTCAGGGGTGGTTTATCAGCCCCAGCATTTT. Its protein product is CASRPSGVVYQPQHF.

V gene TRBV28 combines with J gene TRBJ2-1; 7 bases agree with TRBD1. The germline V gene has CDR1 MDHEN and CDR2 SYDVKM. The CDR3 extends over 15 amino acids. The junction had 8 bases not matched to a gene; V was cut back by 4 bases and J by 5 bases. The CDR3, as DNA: TGTGCCAGCAGTTGGGGACAGTCTTCTGACAATGAGCAGTTCTTC. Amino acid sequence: CASSWGQSSDNEQFF.

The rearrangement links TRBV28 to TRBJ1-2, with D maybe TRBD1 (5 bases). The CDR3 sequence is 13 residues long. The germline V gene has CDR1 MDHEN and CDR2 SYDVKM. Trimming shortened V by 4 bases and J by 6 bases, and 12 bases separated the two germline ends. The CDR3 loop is CASSSQGPDGYTF. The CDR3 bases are TGTGCCAGCAGTTCCCAGGGTCCTGATGGCTACACCTTC.

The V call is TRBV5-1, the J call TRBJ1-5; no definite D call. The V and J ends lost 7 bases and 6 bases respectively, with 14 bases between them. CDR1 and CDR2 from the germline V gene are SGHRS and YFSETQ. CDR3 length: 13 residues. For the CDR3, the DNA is TGCGCCAGCTCCCGAGGGCAGATTCAGCCCCAGCATTTT. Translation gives CASSRGQIQPQHF.

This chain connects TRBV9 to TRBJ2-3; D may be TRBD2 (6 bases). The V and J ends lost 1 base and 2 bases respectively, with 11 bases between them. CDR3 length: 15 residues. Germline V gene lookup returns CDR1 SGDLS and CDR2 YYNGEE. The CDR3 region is CASSVRVAATDTQYF. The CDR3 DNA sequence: TGTGCCAGCAGCGTAAGGGTAGCGGCCACAGATACGCAGTATTTT.

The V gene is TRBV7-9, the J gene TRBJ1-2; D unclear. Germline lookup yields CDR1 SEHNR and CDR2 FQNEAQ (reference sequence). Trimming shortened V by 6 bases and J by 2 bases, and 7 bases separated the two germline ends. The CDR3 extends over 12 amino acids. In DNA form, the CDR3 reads TGTGCCAGCAGTGGCACGAACTATGGCTACACCTTC. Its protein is CASSGTNYGYTF. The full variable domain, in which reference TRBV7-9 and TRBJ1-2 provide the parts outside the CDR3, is DTGVSQNPRHKITKRGQNVTFRCDPISEHNRLYWYRQTLGQGPEFLTYFQNEAQLEKSRLLSDRFSAERPKGSFSTLEIQRTEQGDSAMYLCASSGTNYGYTFGSGTRLTVV.

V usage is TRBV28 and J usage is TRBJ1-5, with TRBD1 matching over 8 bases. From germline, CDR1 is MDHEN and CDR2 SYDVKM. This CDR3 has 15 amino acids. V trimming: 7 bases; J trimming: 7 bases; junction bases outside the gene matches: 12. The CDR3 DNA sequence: TGTGCCAGCACCCAAGAGGGGACAGGTGGCCAGCCCCAGCATTTT. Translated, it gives CASTQEGTGGQPQHF.

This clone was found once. The CDR3 nucleotides read TGTGCCAGCAGTGAAAGACAGGGGGCGTACAATGAGCAGTTCTTC. Its protein product is CASSERQGAYNEQFF. This chain connects TRBV25-1 to TRBJ2-1; 10 nucleotides agree with TRBD1. The CDR3 has 15 amino acids. The ends lost 2 bases at V and 4 bases at J; junction bases unmatched: 2. Germline CDR1 is MGHDK and CDR2 is SYGVNS.

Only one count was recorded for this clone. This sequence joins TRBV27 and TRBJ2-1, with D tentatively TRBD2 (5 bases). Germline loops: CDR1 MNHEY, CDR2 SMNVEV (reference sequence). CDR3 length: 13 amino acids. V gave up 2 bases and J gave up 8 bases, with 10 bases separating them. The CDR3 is CASSLRGYDEQFF. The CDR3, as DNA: TGTGCCAGCAGTTTAAGAGGGTACGATGAGCAGTTCTTC.

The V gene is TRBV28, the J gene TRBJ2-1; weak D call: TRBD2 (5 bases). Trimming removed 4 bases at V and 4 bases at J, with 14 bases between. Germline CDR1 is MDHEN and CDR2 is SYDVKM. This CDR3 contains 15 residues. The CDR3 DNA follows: TGTGCCAGCAGTTCGGGTAGCGTACCTTACAATGAGCAGTTCTTC. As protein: CASSSGSVPYNEQFF.

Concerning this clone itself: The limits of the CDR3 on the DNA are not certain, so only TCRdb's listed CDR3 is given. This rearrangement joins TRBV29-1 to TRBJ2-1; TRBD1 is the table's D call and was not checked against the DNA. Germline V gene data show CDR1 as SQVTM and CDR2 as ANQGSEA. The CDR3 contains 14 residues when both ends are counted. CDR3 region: CSVRARGSYNEQFF.

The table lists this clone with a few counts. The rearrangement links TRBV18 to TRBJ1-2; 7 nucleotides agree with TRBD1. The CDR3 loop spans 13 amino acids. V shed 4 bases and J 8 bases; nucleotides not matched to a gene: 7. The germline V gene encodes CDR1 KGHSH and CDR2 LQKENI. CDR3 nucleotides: TGTGCCAGCTCACAGCAAGACAGGGTGGGCTACACCTTC. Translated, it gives CASSQQDRVGYTF.

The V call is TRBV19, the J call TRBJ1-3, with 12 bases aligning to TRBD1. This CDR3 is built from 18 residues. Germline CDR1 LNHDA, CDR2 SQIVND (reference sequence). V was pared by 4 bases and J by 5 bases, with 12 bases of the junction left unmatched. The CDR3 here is CASSRRNPGQGARNTIYF. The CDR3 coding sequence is TGTGCCAGTAGTAGACGAAACCCGGGACAGGGGGCGAGAAACACCATATATTTT.

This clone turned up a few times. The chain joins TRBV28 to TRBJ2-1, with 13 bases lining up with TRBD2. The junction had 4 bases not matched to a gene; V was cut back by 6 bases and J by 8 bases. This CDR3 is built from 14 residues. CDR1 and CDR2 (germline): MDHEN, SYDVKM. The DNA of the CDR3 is TGTGCCAGCAGGACTAGCGGGAGGTACCATGAGCAGTTCTTC. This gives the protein CASRTSGRYHEQFF.

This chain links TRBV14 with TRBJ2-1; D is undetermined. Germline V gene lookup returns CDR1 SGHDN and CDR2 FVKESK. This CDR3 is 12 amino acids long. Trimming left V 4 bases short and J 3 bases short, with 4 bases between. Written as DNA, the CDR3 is TGTGCCAGCAGCCCCTACTACAATGAGCAGTTCTTC. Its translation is CASSPYYNEQFF.

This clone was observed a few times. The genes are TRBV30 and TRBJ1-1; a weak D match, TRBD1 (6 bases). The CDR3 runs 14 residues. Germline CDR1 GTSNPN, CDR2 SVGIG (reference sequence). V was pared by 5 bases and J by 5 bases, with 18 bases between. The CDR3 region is CAWVGLGGRTEAFF. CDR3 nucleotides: TGTGCCTGGGTCGGGTTGGGGGGGCGGACTGAAGCTTTCTTT. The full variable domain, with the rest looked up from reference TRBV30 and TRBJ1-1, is SQTIHQWPATLVQPVGSPLSLECTVEGTSNPNLYWYRQAAGRGLQLLFYSVGIGQISSEVPQNLSASRPQDRQFILSSKKLLLSDSGFYLCAWVGLGGRTEAFFGQGTRLTVV.

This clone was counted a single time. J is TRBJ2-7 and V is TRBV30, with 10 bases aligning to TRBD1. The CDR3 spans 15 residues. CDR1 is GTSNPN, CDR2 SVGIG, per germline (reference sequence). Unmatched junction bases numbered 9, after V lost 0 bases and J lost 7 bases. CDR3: CAWSVPTGGSNEQYF. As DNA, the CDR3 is TGTGCCTGGAGTGTTCCGACAGGGGGCTCGAATGAGCAGTACTTC.

The CDR3 DNA is TGTGCCAGCAGCTTTGAGGGCGGCTATGGCTACACCTTC. It yields the protein CASSFEGGYGYTF. J is TRBJ1-2 and V is TRBV7-9; D ambiguous. The CDR3 length is 13 residues. Trimming took off 3 bases at V and 4 bases at J, with 9 bases between the two ends. The germline CDR1 and CDR2 sequences are SEHNR and FQNEAQ (reference sequence).

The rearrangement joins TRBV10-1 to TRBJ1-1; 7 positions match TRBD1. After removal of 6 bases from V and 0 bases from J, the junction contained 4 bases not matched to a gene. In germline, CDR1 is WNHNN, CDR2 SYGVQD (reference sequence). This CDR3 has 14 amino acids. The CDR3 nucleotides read TGCGCCAGCAGCACCGGGACAGTGAACACTGAAGCTTTCTTT. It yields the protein CASSTGTVNTEAFF.

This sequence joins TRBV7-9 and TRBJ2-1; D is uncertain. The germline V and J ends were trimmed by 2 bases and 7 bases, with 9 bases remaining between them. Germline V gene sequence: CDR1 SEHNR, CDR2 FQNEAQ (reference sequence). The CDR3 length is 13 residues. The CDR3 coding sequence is TGTGCCAGCAGCTTACTAGATAGGAATGAGCAGTTCTTC. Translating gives CASSLLDRNEQFF.

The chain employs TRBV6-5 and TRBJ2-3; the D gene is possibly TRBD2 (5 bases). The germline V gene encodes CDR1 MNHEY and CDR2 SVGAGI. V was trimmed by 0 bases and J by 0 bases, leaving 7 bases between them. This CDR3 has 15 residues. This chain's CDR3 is CASSYSTGSTDTQYF. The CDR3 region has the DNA TGTGCCAGCAGTTACTCGACGGGGAGCACAGATACGCAGTATTTT.

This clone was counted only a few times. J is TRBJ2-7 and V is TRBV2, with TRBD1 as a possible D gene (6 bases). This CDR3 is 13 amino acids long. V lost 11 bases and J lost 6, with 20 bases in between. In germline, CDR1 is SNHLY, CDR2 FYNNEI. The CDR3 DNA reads TGTGCCTACCTACGGACAGAGAGCGGCGAGCAGTACTTC. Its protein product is CAYLRTESGEQYF.

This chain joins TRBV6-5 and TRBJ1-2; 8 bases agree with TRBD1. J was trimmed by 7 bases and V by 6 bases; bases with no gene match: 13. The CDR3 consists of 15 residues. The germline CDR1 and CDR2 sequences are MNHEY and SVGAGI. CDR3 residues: CASRTGNAGGAGYTF. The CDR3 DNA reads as TGTGCCAGCAGAACGGGGAACGCAGGGGGCGCTGGCTACACCTTC.

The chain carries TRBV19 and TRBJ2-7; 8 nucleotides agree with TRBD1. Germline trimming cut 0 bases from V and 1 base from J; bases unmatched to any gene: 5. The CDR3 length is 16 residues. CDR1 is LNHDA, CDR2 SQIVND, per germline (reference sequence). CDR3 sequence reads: CASSIDQGTGSYEQYF. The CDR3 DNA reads TGTGCCAGTAGTATAGATCAGGGGACAGGTTCCTACGAGCAGTACTTC.

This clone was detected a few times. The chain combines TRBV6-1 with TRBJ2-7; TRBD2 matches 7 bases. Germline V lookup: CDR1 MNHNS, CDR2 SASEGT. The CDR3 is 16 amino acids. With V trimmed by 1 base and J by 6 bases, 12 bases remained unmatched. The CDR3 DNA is TGTGCCAGCAGTGAAGGGGGCGGAGCGGGACCCCTCGAGCAGTACTTC. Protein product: CASSEGGGAGPLEQYF.